The T cell receptor beta chain under discussion was sequenced for a study of shared clonotypes between healthy human individuals. General study points: In contrast to clonotypes shared by all four donors, non-shared clonotypes had lower generation probabilities. Though the depth was large, rarefaction showed that sorted-subset sequencing was incomplete.

Some clones are missing from TCRdb's copy, which holds only in-frame ones; the method was immunoSEQ multiplex PCR. The table lists hundreds of thousands of clones, 80% to 95% of them singletons. Naive CD8 cells, CD45RO-negative and positively selected for CCR7, excluded terminally differentiated effector memory CD45RA+ cells. Donors comprised only Caucasian adults living in Nashville, Tennessee. Remarks on this clone: Antigen unknown.

Per the germline V gene, CDR1 is MNHEY and CDR2 is SMNVEV (reference sequence). Trimming cost V 6 bases and J 2 bases, with 21 bases left between them. CDR3 size: 17 residues. The source of this sequence is a man aged 25 to 45 in good health. The gene calls are TRBV27 and TRBJ2-3; D is unclear. The sample consisted of naive CD8+ T cells sorted from blood. CDR3 loop: CASSLMVPKLNTDTQYF. The CDR3 DNA is TGTGCCAGCAGCCTTATGGTTCCGAAGTTAAACACAGATACGCAGTATTTT.